This section outlines one T cell receptor (beta chain) sequence together with its context. The antigen remains unidentified. These data originate in a study of cytomegalovirus exposure and HLA in healthy donors. CDR3 length: 15 amino acids. Trimming took 3 bases from V and 2 from J; bases not matched to a gene: 6. Germline lookup yields CDR1 LGHNA and CDR2 YNFKEQ. Findings and caveats of the study: Most subjects had HLA-A and HLA-B alleles reportedly predicted accurately by TCR beta sequences. Immune exposure information available was restricted to CMV serostatus. The authors enumerated roughly 180 TCR beta chains as linked to cytomegalovirus. For most TCR beta V segments, an earlier analysis put the productive rate at about 87% or about 30% of the time.

Use of 60 Vbeta and 13 Jbeta primers characterized the PCR. Using immunoSEQ multiplex PCR, the repertoire was profiled, and TCRdb retains in-frame clones only, with some absent. In the table there are over 150,000 clones, about four fifths of which are singletons. The gene calls are TRBV4-2 and TRBJ1-2, with TRBD1 matching 7 bases. The clonotype was recovered from a man aged 25-45 years in good health and CMV-seropositive. Sequences were obtained from PBMCs. CDR3 protein: CASSQEGAPNYGYTF. In DNA form, the CDR3 reads TGTGCCAGCAGCCAGGAGGGGGCCCCCAACTATGGCTACACCTTC.